The clone carrying this TCR beta chain was seen just once. At the DNA level, this CDR3 is encoded by other sequences in the same sample as well. Participants classified as exposed had met a COVID-19 case within 2 weeks before study entry. This sample is drawn from a study of blood T cell repertoires in COVID-19. Study information: The United States, Italy and Spain were the sources of the acute and convalescent COVID-19 samples.

Germline values: CDR1 SNHLY, CDR2 FYNNEI. The CDR3 loop spans 13 amino acids. The ends lost 6 bases at V and 4 bases at J; junction bases unmatched: 5. In the original analysis: Reference gene primer amplification yielded estimated nucleated cell counts. Method: immunoSEQ multiplex PCR; TCRdb's copy keeps in-frame clones and lacks some. The DNA gave D and trimming, while V, J and clone size come from that table. Of approximately 220,000 clones detected, roughly 80% appear once; the ten largest clones hold around 3.3%. Sequenced: PBMCs or T cells enriched from blood (not recorded which). This clonotype originated in a woman aged 35 to 49 who had been exposed to COVID-19. The rearrangement joins TRBV2 to TRBJ1-2, with 7 bases that match TRBD1. The CDR3 sequence: CASRPGQPYGYTF. Written as DNA, the CDR3 is TGTGCCAGCAGGCCGGGACAGCCCTATGGCTACACCTTC.